This T cell receptor (beta chain) was sequenced in a study of T cells in tuberculosis listed by TCRdb under 2018. The study in broad terms: In the study, CD1B tetramers and high-throughput TCR immunosequencing were combined to characterize T cells specific for the mycobacterial lipid antigen glucose monomycolate (GMM). IGRA-negative adolescents, IGRA-positive adolescents with latent tuberculosis and adults with active tuberculosis, around 9 per group, were compared in a South African clinical cohort.

The immunoSEQ multiplex PCR assay was used to generate TCR libraries, with TCR-beta and/or TCR-alpha/delta assays applied to each sample. Amplified TCR libraries were sequenced on the Illumina high-throughput platform. The study's own analysis went as follows. Clustering and dimensionality reduction relied on pairwise TCRdist distances among GMM-specific receptors from T cells that were either sorted ex vivo or expanded in vitro. Each clinical repertoire was assigned a mean NN-distance score, defined as the average TCRdist to the nearest 10% of tetramer-positive reference sequences. GEM TCR motif frequency was computed as the fraction of unique TCRs matching known GEM sequences by V/J usage and CDR3 length. Linear discriminant analysis with leave-one-out cross-validation, implemented in scikit-learn, was used to classify active tuberculosis. The immuneACCESS repertoire file appears here via TCRdb, limited to in-frame rearrangements. These files lack a portion of the clones; in checked studies, under half of the deficit traces to unresolved V genes, and the cause of the others is not known. V, J and clone size were drawn from that table, and D and trimming were deduced from the DNA. This sample lists 25,000 or so clones; roughly 90% were detected once. Roughly 6.1% of the sample is held by the ten biggest clonotypes.

Trimming takes 9 bases off V and 0 bases off J; junction bases not matched to a gene: 20. The cysteine opens and the phenylalanine closes a CDR3 of 19 amino acids. The DNA shown is the 57-base CDR3, in frame from base 1. Reading the germline V gene (reference sequence) gives CDR1 SEHNR and CDR2 FQNEAQ. Study-wide findings and limitations: Active tuberculosis TCR-alpha repertoires showed smaller mean NN-distances to GMM-specific TCRs than IGRA-negative controls, suggesting clonal expansion of these TCRs. The smaller NN-distances were partly driven by shorter CDR3-alpha lengths in active tuberculosis patients, and the difference for TCR-beta did not reach statistical significance. Clinical samples were selected based on which cryopreserved specimens were available, and the active tuberculosis cases were adults whereas the controls were adolescents. Using GEM motif frequencies, a classifier achieved about 70% accuracy, whereas a classifier built on the diverse GMM-specific repertoire got to more than 85% accuracy (AUROC about 0.9).

At study entry, adolescents were screened for latent tuberculosis infection by tuberculin skin test and QuantiFERON-TB GOLD In-Tube IGRA. Immunosequencing was performed on unsorted cryopreserved PBMC, with 90,000 to 100,000 T cells per clinical donor covered on average. Eleven high schools in the Worcester region of the Western Cape, South Africa, served as enrollment sites for adolescents aged 12 to 18 years. Ten or so M. tuberculosis-infected adolescents and some ten uninfected adolescents, matched for age and sex, were selected. PBMC from adolescents were isolated by density centrifugation from freshly drawn heparinized blood and were then cryopreserved. Worth noting for this clone: This receptor's antigen is unknown. Within one base of it there is no much larger clone, and no base qualities were kept.

This receptor was identified in a donor between 10 and 35 years old with latent tuberculosis or without tuberculosis infection. The rearranged segments are TRBV7-9 and TRBJ1-3; TRBD1 lines up with 7 middle nucleotides. The sequencing sample was made of PBMCs. DNA sequence: TGTGCCAGTAGGCGAAGAGCCGGACTCGGACAGGACTCTGGAAACACCATATATTTT. Its protein reads: CASRRRAGLGQDSGNTIYF. The entire variable domain, with the stretches around the CDR3 drawn from the reference TRBV7-9 and TRBJ1-3 proteins, is DTGVSQNPRHKITKRGQNVTFRCDPISEHNRLYWYRQTLGQGPEFLTYFQNEAQLEKSRLLSDRFSAERPKGSFSTLEIQRTEQGDSAMYLCASRRRAGLGQDSGNTIYFGEGSWLTVV.